A single sample gave rise to the 6 T cell receptor beta chains below, sequenced in a study of post-analysis software for immune sequencing data. Study conclusions and caveats: Higher frequency in patients than in controls was seen for about five TRBV segments, with TRBV5-6, TRBV5-1 and TRBV20-1 among them.

The antigens for these receptors are not known. The TCR beta cDNA libraries carried unique molecular identifiers. TCRdb passed the PCR reads through MiXCR, listing each CDR3 protein once. The profile shows hundreds of thousands of distinct CDR3 sequences, less than 35% of them singletons. Input material: blood. Every receptor here comes from a girl aged 10 to 17 with multiple sclerosis.

The chain employs TRBV7-9 and TRBJ2-1, with D possibly TRBD2 on 5 matching bases. With 1 base removed from V and 6 bases from J, the gap between germline ends came to 16 bases. CDR1 and CDR2 (germline): SEHNR, FQNEAQ (reference sequence). The CDR3 runs to 16 residues. CDR3 sequence (DNA): TGTGCCAGCAGCTTAGGTTGGGGTCAACTAGGCAATGAGCAGTTCTTC. Its protein product is CASSLGWGQLGNEQFF.

The V gene is TRBV5-1, the J gene TRBJ2-1; D possibly corresponds to TRBD2 (6 bases). This CDR3 has 16 amino acids. The germline V and J ends were trimmed by 3 bases and 2 bases, with 15 bases remaining between them. Per germline, CDR1 SGHRS and CDR2 YFSETQ. In DNA form, the CDR3 reads TGCGCCAGCAGCTCTCCGGGGACTGGACCCTACAATGAGCAGTTCTTC. This encodes CASSSPGTGPYNEQFF.

The chain has TRBV2 and TRBJ2-3; perhaps TRBD1 as D (6 bases). With 5 bases removed from V and 0 bases from J, the gap between germline ends came to 18 bases. CDR1 and CDR2 from the germline V gene are SNHLY and FYNNEI. The length of the CDR3 is 17 residues. CDR3 coding DNA: TGTGCCAGCAGTATCTTGACAGGCACCCCAAGCACAGATACGCAGTATTTT. Encoded protein: CASSILTGTPSTDTQYF.

This clonotype has only a few counts. This rearrangement joins TRBV20-1 to TRBJ2-1; the match to TRBD2 covers 8 bases. The CDR3 totals 15 residues. V was pared by 0 bases and J by 4 bases, with 5 bases of the junction left unmatched. The germline gives CDR1 DFQATT, CDR2 SNEGSKA (reference sequence). For the CDR3, the DNA is TGCAGTGCTAGAGATGCGACTAGCGTATACAATGAGCAGTTCTTC. Translating it yields CSARDATSVYNEQFF.

This clonotype has only a few counts. J is TRBJ2-6 and V is TRBV28, with unresolved D. The CDR3 has 17 residues. The ends were cut back, 2 bases at V and 0 bases at J, with 11 bases in the middle. Germline V gene lookup returns CDR1 MDHEN and CDR2 SYDVKM. The chain's CDR3 is CASSLNDLPSGANVLTF. The CDR3 DNA follows: TGTGCCAGCAGTTTAAACGACCTCCCCTCTGGGGCCAACGTCCTGACTTTC.

This clonotype was counted a few times. The gene calls are TRBV7-2 and TRBJ2-4; D possibly corresponds to TRBD2 (5 bases). CDR1 and CDR2 from the germline V gene are SGHTA and FQGNSA. Trimming took off 5 bases at V and 13 bases at J, with 15 bases between the two ends. The CDR3 has 12 residues. The CDR3 loop reads CASSPEAGEQYF. The CDR3 DNA reads as TGTGCCAGCAGCCCGGAAGCTGGGGAGCAGTACTTC. The entire variable domain, with the rest obtained from reference TRBV7-2 and TRBJ2-4, is as follows: GAGVSQSPSNKVTEKGKDVELRCDPISGHTALYWYRQSLGQGLEFLIYFQGNSAPDKSGLPSDRFSAERTGGSVSTLTIQRTQQEDSAVYLCASSPEAGEQYFGAGTRLSVL.